This T cell receptor (beta chain) was captured by sequencing in a study of cytomegalovirus exposure and HLA in healthy donors. Points from the study as a whole: Later analysis reportedly placed an Asian-associated ancestry cluster below the roughly 670-donor mean in N-insertions.

This PCR relied on a set of 60 Vbeta primers and 13 Jbeta primers. Per the study methods: Unique TCR beta chains numbered 80 million to 95 million in a later analysis, with some 9.9 million shared. Sequenced by immunoSEQ multiplex PCR; TCRdb stores in-frame clones only, minus some. V and J calls and clone size are as listed in that table; D and trimming were resolved from the DNA. The data show roughly 290,000 clones, roughly 80% seen once. As for this clone: Its target is not known.

Material: PBMCs. The receptor's source is a girl aged 2-10 years in good health and CMV-seronegative.

In nucleotides, the CDR3 is TGCGCCAGCAGCAGGGGGGCGGGGGACACTGAAGCTTTCTTT. Amino acids: CASSRGAGDTEAFF. V is TRBV4-1 and J is TRBJ1-1; a possible D gene is TRBD1 (6 bases). CDR1 and CDR2 from the germline V gene are MGHRA and YSYEKL. The CDR3 has 14 amino acids. V shed 5 bases and J shed 3 bases, with 13 bases lying between them.